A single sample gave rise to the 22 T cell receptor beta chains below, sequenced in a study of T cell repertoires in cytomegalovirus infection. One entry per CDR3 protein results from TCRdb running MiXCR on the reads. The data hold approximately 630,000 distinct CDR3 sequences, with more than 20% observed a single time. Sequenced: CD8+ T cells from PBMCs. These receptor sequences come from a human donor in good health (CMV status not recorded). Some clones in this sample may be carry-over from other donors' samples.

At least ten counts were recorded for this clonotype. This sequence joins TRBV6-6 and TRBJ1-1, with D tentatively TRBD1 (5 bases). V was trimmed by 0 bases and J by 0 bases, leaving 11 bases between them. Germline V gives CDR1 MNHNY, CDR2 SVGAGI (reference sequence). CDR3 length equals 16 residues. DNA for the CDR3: TGTGCCAGCAGTTACTCGATCCGGGGACTGAACACTGAAGCTTTCTTT. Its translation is CASSYSIRGLNTEAFF.

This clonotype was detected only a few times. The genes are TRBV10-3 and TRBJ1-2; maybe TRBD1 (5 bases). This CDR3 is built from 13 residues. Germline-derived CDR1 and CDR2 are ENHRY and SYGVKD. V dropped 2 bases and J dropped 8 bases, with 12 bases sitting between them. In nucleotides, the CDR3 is TGTGCCATCAGTGAGGAAATATGGGACGGCTACACCTTC. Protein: CAISEEIWDGYTF.

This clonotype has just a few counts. The CDR3 loop is CASSQDYGSQGRDGYTF. The CDR3 DNA follows: TGCGCCAGCAGCCAAGATTATGGCAGCCAGGGAAGGGATGGCTACACCTTC. The chain joins TRBV4-3 to TRBJ1-2; D possibly corresponds to TRBD1 (5 bases). The germline V gene has CDR1 LGHNA and CDR2 YSLEER. The CDR3 has 17 amino acids. V lost 0 bases and J lost 6, with 20 bases in between.

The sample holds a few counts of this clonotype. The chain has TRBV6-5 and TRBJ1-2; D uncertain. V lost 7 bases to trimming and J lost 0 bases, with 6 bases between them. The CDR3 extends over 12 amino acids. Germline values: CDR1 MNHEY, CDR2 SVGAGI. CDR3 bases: TGTGCCAGCAAATCTACTAACTATGGCTACACCTTC. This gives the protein CASKSTNYGYTF.

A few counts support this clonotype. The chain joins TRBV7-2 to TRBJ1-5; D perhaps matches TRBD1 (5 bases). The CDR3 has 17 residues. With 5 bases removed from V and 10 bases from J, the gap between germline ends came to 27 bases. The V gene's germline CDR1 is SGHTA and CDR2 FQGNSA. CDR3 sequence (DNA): TGTGCCAGCAGCCCGGGGGTGGCAGGGTTCGATATTTTCCCCCAGCATTTT. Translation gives CASSPGVAGFDIFPQHF.

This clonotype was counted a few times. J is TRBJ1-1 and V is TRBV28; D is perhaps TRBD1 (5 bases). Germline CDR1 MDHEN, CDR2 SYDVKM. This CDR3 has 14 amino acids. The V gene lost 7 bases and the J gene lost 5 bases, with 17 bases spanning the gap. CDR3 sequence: CASNALRGKTEAFF. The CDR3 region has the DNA TGTGCCAGCAATGCCCTCCGGGGGAAAACTGAAGCTTTCTTT.

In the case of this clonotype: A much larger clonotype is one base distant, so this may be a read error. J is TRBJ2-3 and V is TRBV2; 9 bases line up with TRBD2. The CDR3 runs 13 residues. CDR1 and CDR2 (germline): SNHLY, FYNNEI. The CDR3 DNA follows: TGTACCAGCGGCGGGGGGGTCACAGATACGCAGTATTTT. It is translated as CTSGGGVTDTQYF.

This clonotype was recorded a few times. CDR3 protein: CSAGDQDGGYTF. Here the CDR3 DNA reads TGCAGTGCCGGCGACCAGGATGGCGGCTACACCTTC. V and J are TRBV20-1 and TRBJ1-2; D is uncertain. The CDR3 is 12 amino acids. V was clipped by 6 bases and J by 8 bases, with 16 bases between them. CDR1 is DFQATT, CDR2 SNEGSKA, per germline (reference sequence).

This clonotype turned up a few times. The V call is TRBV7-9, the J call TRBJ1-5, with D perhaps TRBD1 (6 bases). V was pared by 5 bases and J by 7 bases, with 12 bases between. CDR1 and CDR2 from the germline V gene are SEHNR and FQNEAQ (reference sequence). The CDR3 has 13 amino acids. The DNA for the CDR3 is TGTGCCAGCAGCCACAGGGTTGGCCAGCCCCAGCATTTT. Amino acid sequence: CASSHRVGQPQHF.

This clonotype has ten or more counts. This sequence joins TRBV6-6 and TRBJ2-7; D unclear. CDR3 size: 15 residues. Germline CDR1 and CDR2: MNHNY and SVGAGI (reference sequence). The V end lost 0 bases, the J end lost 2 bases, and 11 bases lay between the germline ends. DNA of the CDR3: TGTGCCAGCAGTTACTCGATTCCGACCGCCTACGAGCAGTACTTC. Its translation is CASSYSIPTAYEQYF.

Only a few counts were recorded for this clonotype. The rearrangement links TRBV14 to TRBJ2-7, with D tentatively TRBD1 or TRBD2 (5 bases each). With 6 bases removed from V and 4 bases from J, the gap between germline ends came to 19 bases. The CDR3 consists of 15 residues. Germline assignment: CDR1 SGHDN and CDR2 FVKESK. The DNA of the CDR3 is TGTGCCAGCAGTGAGAGGGGCAGTATTAAGTACGAGCAGTACTTC. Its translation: CASSERGSIKYEQYF.

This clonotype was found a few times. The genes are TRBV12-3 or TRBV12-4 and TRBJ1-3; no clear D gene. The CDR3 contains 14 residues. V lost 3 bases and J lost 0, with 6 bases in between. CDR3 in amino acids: CASSFTSSGNTIYF. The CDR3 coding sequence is TGTGCCAGCAGTTTCACCAGCTCTGGAAACACCATATATTTT.

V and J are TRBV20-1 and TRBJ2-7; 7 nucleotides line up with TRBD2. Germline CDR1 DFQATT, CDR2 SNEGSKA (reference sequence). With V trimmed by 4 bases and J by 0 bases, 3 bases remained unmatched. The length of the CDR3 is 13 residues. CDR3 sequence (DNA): TGCAGTGCTATCAGCGGGGCCTCCTACGAGCAGTACTTC. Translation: CSAISGASYEQYF.

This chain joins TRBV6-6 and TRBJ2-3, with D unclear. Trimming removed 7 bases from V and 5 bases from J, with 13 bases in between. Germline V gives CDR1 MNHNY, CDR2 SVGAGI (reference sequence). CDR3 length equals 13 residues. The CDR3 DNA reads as TGTGCCAGCATCATCGGTAATTTAGATACGCAGTATTTT. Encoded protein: CASIIGNLDTQYF.

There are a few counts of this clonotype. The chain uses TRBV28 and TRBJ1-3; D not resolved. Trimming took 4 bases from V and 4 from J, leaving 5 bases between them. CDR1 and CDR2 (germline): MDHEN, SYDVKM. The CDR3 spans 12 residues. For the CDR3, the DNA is TGTGCCAGCAGTTCCCGAGGAAACACCATATATTTT. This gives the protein CASSSRGNTIYF.

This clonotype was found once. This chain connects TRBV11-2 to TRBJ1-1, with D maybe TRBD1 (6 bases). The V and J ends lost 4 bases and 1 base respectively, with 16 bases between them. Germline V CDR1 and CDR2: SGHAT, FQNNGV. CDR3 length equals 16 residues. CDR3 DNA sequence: TGTGCCAGCAGCTCCCTCCCTTGGGGGGCGAACACTGAAGCTTTCTTT. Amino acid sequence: CASSSLPWGANTEAFF.

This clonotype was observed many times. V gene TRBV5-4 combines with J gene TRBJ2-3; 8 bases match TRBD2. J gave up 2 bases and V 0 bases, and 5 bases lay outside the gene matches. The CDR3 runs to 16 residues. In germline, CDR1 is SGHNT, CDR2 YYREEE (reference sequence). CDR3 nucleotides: TGTGCCAGCAGCTTGGAGGCTAGCGGGTACACAGATACGCAGTATTTT. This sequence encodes CASSLEASGYTDTQYF.

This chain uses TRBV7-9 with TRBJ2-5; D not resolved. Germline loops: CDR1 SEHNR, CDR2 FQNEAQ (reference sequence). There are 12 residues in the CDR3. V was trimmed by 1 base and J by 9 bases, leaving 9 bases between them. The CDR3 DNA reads TGTGCCAGCAGCTTAGTCACAACCGCCCAGTACTTC. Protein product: CASSLVTTAQYF.

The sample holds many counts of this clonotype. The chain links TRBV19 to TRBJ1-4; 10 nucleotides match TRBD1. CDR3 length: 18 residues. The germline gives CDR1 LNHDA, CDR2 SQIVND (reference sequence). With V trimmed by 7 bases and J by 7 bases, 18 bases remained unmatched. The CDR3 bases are TGTGCCAGTACTCTTCGCACTCTCCGGGACAGGGGAGGTGAAAAACTGTTTTTT. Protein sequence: CASTLRTLRDRGGEKLFF.

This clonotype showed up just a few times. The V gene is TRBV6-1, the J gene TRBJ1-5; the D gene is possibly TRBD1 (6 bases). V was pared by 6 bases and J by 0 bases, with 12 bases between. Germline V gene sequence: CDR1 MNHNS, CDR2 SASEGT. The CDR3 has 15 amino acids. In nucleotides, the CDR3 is TGTGCCAGCAGGGAGGGGGTTTATAGCAATCAGCCCCAGCATTTT. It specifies CASREGVYSNQPQHF.

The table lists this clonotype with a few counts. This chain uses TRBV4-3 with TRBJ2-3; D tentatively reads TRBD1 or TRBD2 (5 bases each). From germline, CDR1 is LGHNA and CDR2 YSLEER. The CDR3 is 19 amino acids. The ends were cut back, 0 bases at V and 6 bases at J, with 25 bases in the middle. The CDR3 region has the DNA TGCGCCAGCAGCCAAGACTTGGGACCCAGGTCCCCTCCCACGGATACGCAGTATTTT. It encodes CASSQDLGPRSPPTDTQYF.

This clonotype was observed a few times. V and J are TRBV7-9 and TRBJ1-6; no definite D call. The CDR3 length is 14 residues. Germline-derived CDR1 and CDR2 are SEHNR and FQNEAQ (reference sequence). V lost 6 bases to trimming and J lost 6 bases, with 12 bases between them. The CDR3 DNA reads TGTGCCAGCAGGCCGACTGATTCTAATTCACCCCTCCACTTT. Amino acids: CASRPTDSNSPLHF.